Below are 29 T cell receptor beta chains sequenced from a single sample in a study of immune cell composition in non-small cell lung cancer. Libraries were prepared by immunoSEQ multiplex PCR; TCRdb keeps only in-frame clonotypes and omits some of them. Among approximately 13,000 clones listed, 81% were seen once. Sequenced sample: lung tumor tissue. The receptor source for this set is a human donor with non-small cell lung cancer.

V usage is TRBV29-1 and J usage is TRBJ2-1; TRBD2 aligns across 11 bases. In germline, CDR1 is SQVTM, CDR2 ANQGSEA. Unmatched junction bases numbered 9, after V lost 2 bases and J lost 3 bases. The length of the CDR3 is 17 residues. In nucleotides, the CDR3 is TGCAGCGTTGAAAGGCGGGCTAGCGGGAGGTTCTACAATGAGCAGTTCTTC. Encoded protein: CSVERRASGRFYNEQFF.

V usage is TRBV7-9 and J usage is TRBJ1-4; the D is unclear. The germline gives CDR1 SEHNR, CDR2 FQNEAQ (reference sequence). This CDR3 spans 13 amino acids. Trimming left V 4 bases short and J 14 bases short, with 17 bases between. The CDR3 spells CASSSPYLAGLFF. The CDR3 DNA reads TGTGCCAGCAGCTCCCCTTACCTGGCAGGTCTGTTTTTT.

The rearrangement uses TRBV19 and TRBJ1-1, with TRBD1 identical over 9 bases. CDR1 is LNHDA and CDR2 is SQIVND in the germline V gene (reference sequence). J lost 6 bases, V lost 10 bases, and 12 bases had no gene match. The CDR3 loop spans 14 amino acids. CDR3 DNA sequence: TGTGCCACTAGACCGGGACAGGGAAAATCTGAAGCTTTCTTT. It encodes CATRPGQGKSEAFF.

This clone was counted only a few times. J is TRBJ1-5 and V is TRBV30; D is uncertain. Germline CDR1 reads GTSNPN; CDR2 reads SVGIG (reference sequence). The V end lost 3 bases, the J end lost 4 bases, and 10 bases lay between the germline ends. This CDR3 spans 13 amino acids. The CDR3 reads CAWSRRGNQPQHF. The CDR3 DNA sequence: TGTGCCTGGAGCCGGCGTGGGAATCAGCCCCAGCATTTT. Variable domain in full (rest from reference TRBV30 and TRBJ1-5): SQTIHQWPATLVQPVGSPLSLECTVEGTSNPNLYWYRQAAGRGLQLLFYSVGIGQISSEVPQNLSASRPQDRQFILSSKKLLLSDSGFYLCAWSRRGNQPQHFGDGTRLSIL.

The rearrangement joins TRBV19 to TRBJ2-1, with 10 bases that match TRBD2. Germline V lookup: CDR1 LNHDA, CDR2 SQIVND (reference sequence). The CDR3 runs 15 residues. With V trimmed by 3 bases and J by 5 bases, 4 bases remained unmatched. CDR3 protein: CASSILAGVNNEQFF. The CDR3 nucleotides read TGTGCCAGTAGTATCCTAGCGGGAGTTAACAATGAGCAGTTCTTC. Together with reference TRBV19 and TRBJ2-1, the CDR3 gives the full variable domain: DGGITQSPKYLFRKEGQNVTLSCEQNLNHDAMYWYRQDPGQGLRLIYYSQIVNDFQKGDIAEGYSVSREKKESFPLTVTSAQKNPTAFYLCASSILAGVNNEQFFGPGTRLTVL.

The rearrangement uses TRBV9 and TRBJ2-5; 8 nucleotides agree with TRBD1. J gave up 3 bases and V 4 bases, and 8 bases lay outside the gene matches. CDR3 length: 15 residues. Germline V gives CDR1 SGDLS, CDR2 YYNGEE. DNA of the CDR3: TGTGCCAGCAGCACCCCCGGACAGGGAGAAGAGACCCAGTACTTC. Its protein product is CASSTPGQGEETQYF.

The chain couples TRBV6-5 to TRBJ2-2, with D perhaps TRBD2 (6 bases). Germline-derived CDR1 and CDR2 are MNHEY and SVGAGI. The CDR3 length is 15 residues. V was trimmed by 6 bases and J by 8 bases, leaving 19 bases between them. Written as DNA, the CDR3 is TGTGCCAGCAGACTATCGGGACTCCAGGGTGGGGAGCTGTTTTTT. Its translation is CASRLSGLQGGELFF.

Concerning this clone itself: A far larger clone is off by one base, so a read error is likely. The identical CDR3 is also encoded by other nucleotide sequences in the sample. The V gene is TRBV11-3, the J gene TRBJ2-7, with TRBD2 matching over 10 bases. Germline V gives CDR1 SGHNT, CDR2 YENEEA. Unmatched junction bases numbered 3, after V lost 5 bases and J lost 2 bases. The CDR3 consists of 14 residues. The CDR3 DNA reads TGTGCCAGCAGCGAAGGACTAGCGGCCTACGAGCAGTACTTC. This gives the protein CASSEGLAAYEQYF.

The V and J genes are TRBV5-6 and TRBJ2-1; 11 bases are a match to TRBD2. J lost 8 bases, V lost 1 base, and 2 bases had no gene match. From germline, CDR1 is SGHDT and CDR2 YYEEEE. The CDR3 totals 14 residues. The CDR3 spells CASSLTSGSDEQFF. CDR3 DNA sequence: TGTGCCAGCAGCTTGACTAGCGGGAGTGATGAGCAGTTCTTC.

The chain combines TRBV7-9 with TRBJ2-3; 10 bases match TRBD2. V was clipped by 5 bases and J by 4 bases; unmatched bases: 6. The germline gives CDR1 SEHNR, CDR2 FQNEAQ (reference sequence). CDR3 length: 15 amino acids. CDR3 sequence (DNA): TGTGCCAGCAGCCCAAGCGGGAGGGCGTCAGATACGCAGTATTTT. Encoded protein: CASSPSGRASDTQYF.

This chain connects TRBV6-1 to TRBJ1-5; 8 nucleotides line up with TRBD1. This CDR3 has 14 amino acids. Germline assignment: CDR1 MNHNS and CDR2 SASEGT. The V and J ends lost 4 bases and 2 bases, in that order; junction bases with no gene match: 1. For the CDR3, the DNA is TGTGCCAGCAGTGTGGGACAGGGCAATCAGCCCCAGCATTTT. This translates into CASSVGQGNQPQHF.

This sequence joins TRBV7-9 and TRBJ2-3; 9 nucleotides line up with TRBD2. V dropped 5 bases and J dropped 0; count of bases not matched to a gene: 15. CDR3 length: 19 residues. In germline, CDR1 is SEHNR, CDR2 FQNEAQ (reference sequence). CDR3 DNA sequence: TGTGCCAGCAGCCCCGGGGTGACTAGCGGATTTACTAGCACAGATACGCAGTATTTT. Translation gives CASSPGVTSGFTSTDTQYF.

This CDR3 reads CASSQDAGTTNEKLFF. The CDR3 DNA reads TGCGCCAGCAGCCAAGATGCCGGGACAACTAATGAAAAACTGTTTTTT. The rearrangement joins TRBV4-1 to TRBJ1-4, with no clear D. Trimming stripped 0 bases from V and 0 bases from J, with 8 bases between. The germline CDR1 and CDR2 sequences are MGHRA and YSYEKL. The CDR3 has 16 amino acids.

CDR3 amino acids: CASGPGQGFGEQYF. The CDR3 DNA is TGTGCTAGTGGTCCGGGACAGGGGTTCGGGGAGCAGTACTTC. The rearrangement links TRBV12-5 to TRBJ2-7; 10 bases fit TRBD1. Trimming at V came to 5 bases and at J to 7 bases, leaving 8 bases not matched to a gene. The CDR3 covers 14 residues. CDR1 is LGHNT and CDR2 is FRNRAP in the germline V gene. Based on the CDR3 plus reference TRBV12-5 and TRBJ2-7, the full variable domain is DARVTQTPRHKVTEMGQEVTMRCQPILGHNTVFWYRQTMMQGLELLAYFRNRAPLDDSGMPKDRFSAEMPDATLATLKIQPSEPRDSAVYFCASGPGQGFGEQYFGPGTRLTVT.

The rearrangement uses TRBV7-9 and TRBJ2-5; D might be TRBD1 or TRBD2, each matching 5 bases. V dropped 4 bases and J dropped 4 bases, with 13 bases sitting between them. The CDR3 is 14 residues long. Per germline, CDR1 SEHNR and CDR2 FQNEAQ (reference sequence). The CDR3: CASSSLGTGETQYF. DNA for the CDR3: TGTGCCAGCAGCTCACTAGGGACGGGAGAGACCCAGTACTTC.

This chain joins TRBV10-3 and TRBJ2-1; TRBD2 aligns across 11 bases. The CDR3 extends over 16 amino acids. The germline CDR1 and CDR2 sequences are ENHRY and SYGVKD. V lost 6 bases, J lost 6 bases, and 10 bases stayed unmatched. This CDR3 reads CAIRNTGTSGPNEQFF. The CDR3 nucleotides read TGTGCCATCAGGAACACCGGGACTAGCGGACCCAATGAGCAGTTCTTC.

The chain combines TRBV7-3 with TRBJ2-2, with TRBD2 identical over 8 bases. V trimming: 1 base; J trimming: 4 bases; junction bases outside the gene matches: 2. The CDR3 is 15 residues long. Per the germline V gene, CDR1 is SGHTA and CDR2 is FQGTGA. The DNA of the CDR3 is TGTGCCAGCAGCTTAATCCTAGCGGGCACCGGGGAGCTGTTTTTT. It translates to CASSLILAGTGELFF.

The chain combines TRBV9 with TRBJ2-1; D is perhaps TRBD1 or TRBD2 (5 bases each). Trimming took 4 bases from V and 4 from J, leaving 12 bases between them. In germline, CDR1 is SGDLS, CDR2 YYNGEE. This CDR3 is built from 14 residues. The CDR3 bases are TGTGCCAGCAGCCTGGGGACCGTATACAATGAGCAGTTCTTC. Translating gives CASSLGTVYNEQFF. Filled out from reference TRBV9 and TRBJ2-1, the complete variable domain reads DSGVTQTPKHLITATGQRVTLRCSPRSGDLSVYWYQQSLDQGLQFLIQYYNGEERAKGNILERFSAQQFPDLHSELNLSSLELGDSALYFCASSLGTVYNEQFFGPGTRLTVL.

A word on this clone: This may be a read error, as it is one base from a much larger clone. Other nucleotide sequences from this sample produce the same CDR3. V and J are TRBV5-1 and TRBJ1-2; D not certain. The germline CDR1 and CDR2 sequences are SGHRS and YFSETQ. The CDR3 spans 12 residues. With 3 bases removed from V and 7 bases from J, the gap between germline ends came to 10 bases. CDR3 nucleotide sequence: TGCGCCAGCAGCTCCCTCCTAGGTGGCTACACCTTC. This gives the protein CASSSLLGGYTF.

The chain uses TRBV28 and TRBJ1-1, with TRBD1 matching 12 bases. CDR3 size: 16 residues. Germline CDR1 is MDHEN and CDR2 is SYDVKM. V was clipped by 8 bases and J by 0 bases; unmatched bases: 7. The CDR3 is CASDGDRGPLNTEAFF. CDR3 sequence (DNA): TGTGCCAGCGATGGGGACAGGGGGCCCTTGAACACTGAAGCTTTCTTT.

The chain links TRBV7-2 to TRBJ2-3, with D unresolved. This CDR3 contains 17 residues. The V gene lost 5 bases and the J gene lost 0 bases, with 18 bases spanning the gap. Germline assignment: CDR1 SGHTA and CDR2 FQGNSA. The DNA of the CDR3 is TGTGCCAGCAGCCCCGACGCCGCGGCGGCTAGCACAGATACGCAGTATTTT. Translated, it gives CASSPDAAAASTDTQYF.

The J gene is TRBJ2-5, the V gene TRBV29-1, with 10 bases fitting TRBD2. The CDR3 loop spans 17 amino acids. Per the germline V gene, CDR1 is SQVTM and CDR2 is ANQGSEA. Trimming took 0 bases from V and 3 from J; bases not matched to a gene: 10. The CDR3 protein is CSVEDIGVAGGKETQYF. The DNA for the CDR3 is TGCAGCGTTGAAGATATCGGGGTAGCGGGGGGAAAAGAGACCCAGTACTTC.

As DNA, the CDR3 is TGTGCCAGCAGCTTAGGGGGACAGAGGAACACTGAAGCTTTCTTT. Its translation: CASSLGGQRNTEAFF. The chain has TRBV7-9 and TRBJ1-1; 7 nucleotides match TRBD1. The V gene end was trimmed by 1 base and the J gene end by 1 base; junction bases not matched to a gene: 3. CDR1 is SEHNR, CDR2 FQNEAQ, per germline (reference sequence). The CDR3 sequence is 15 residues long.

The CDR3 protein is CASSLGLGGPVGTQYF. CDR3 coding DNA: TGTGCCAGCAGCTTGGGGTTGGGGGGCCCTGTAGGTACGCAGTATTTT. The chain uses TRBV5-4 and TRBJ2-3, with D perhaps matching TRBD1 or TRBD2 (6 bases each). V gave up 0 bases and J gave up 8 bases, with 19 bases separating them. The CDR3 is made up of 16 amino acids. Germline CDR1 is SGHNT and CDR2 is YYREEE (reference sequence).

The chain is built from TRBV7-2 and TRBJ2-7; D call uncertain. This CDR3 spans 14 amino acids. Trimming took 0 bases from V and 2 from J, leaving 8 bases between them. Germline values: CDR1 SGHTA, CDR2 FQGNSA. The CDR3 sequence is CASSLASRTYEQYF. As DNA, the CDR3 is TGTGCCAGCAGCTTAGCGTCCAGGACCTACGAGCAGTACTTC.

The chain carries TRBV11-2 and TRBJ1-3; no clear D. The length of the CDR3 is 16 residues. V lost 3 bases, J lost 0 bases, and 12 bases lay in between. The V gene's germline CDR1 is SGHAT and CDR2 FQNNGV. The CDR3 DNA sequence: TGTGCCAGCAGCTTCTCATCGGCCGACTCTGGAAACACCATATATTTT. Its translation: CASSFSSADSGNTIYF.

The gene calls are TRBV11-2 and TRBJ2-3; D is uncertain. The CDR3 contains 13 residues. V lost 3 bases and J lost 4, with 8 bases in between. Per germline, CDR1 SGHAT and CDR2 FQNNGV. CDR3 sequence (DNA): TGTGCCAGCAGCTTCCTCCCCCCAGATACGCAGTATTTT. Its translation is CASSFLPPDTQYF. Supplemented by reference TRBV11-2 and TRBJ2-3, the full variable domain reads EAGVAQSPRYKIIEKRQSVAFWCNPISGHATLYWYQQILGQGPKLLIQFQNNGVVDDSQLPKDRFSAERLKGVDSTLKIQPAKLEDSAVYLCASSFLPPDTQYFGPGTRLTVL.

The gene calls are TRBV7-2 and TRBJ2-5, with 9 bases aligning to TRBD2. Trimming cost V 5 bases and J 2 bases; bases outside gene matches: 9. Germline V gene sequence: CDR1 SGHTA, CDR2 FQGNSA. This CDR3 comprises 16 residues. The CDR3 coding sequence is TGTGCCAGCAGCATCATAGCGGGAGCACCACAAGAGACCCAGTACTTC. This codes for CASSIIAGAPQETQYF.

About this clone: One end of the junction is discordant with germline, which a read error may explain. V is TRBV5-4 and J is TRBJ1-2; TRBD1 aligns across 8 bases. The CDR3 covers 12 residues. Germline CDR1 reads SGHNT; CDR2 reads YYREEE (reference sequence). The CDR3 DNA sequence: TGTGCCAGCAGCCCAGGACAGGGTATAGGTTCCTTC. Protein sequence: CASSPGQGIGSF.